This T cell receptor beta chain originates from a study of blood T cell repertoires in COVID-19. Study as a whole: Samples came from the United States, Italy and Spain, spanning acute and convalescent COVID-19. PBMCs, B-cell-depleted T cells, or T cells provided the cDNA or gDNA that made up the material.

V lost 1 base, J lost 2 bases, and 10 bases stayed unmatched. The CDR3 has 17 residues. Germline CDR1 and CDR2: SQVTM and ANQGSEA. Methods used by the authors: Cell counts per sample came from amplifying reference gene primers. Measured with immunoSEQ multiplex PCR; TCRdb has only the in-frame clones, and not every one. That table supplies the V and J calls and clone size; D and trimming were determined from the DNA. The table shows about 310,000 clones, with around 90% occurring only once. This TCR was recovered from a man aged 45-65 years with active or convalescent COVID-19. The sequenced material came from peripheral blood. This chain connects TRBV29-1 to TRBJ1-1; 10 nucleotides line up with TRBD1. This chain's CDR3 is CSVEGDRGLGFNTEAFF. For the CDR3, the DNA is TGCAGCGTTGAAGGCGACAGGGGGCTGGGATTCAACACTGAAGCTTTCTTT.